The 11 T cell receptor beta chains presented below share a single source sample, sequenced in a study of blood T cells in healthy people across ages. It was with a sample-barcoded 5' primer and a J-beta primer mix that a second PCR of roughly 7 to 12 cycles was run. TCRdb ran MiXCR on the 5' RACE reads and lists one entry per CDR3 protein. The sample lists more than 900,000 distinct CDR3 sequences; approximately 32% were seen once. The sample also formed part of further work on T cells of mothers and their children.

Sequencing was done on a sample of blood. These receptors were collected from a woman aged 40-49 years in good health.

For this clonotype: Just one base apart from a much larger clone, this may be a read error. The chain employs TRBV6-2 or TRBV6-3 and TRBJ2-1, with D perhaps assigned TRBD1 or TRBD2 (5 bases each). The CDR3 is made up of 17 amino acids. Germline values: CDR1 MNHEY, CDR2 SVGEGT. The CDR3, as DNA: TGTACCAGCAGTTACCTAGCCGGGCCCCAGGGCTACAATGAGCAGTTCTTC. Its protein product is CTSSYLAGPQGYNEQFF.

This clonotype was observed many times. This rearrangement joins TRBV20-1 to TRBJ2-7; 9 positions agree with TRBD1. The length of the CDR3 is 13 residues. Losses at the gene ends were 6 bases for V and 7 bases for J; bases not matched to a gene: 10. The germline gives CDR1 DFQATT, CDR2 SNEGSKA (reference sequence). The DNA for the CDR3 is TGCAGTGCCATACAGGGGGCAACGGGGGAGCAGTACTTC. Protein sequence: CSAIQGATGEQYF.

The chain joins TRBV4-2 to TRBJ1-4; TRBD1 might be the D (6 bases). With 5 bases removed from V and 7 bases from J, the gap between germline ends came to 20 bases. This CDR3 is 16 amino acids long. Germline values: CDR1 LGHNA, CDR2 YNFKEQ. In nucleotides, the CDR3 is TGTGCCAGCAGCTTAGGTCGGGTGACAGGACTTGAAAAACTGTTTTTT. This encodes CASSLGRVTGLEKLFF.

The chain employs TRBV7-6 and TRBJ1-4; 7 bases align to TRBD1. Per germline, CDR1 SGHVS and CDR2 FNYEAQ. The CDR3 contains 15 residues. J lost 5 bases, V lost 4 bases, and 7 bases had no gene match. This CDR3 is CASSSMGRGNEKLFF. The CDR3 DNA reads as TGTGCCAGCAGCTCGATGGGCAGGGGGAATGAAAAACTGTTTTTT.

This rearrangement joins TRBV29-1 to TRBJ1-2; D is unclear. CDR1 SQVTM and CDR2 ANQGSEA come from the germline V gene. V was pared by 6 bases and J by 0 bases, with 11 bases between. The CDR3 consists of 13 residues. Written as DNA, the CDR3 is TGCAGCGTGACGGGGAGTACTAACTATGGCTACACCTTC. Translated: CSVTGSTNYGYTF.

On this clonotype itself: A much bigger clone sits one base away, suggesting this may be a read error. The genes are TRBV7-3 and TRBJ2-7; 12 positions match TRBD1. From germline, CDR1 is SGHTA and CDR2 FQGTGA. This CDR3 has 15 amino acids. The CDR3 protein is CAGSAGTGGPYEQYF. CDR3 bases: TGTGCCGGCAGCGCAGGGACAGGGGGCCCCTACGAGCAGTACTTC.

This clonotype has a handful of counts. This rearrangement joins TRBV12-3 or TRBV12-4 to TRBJ2-7, with TRBD2 matching 7 bases. Germline trimming cut 4 bases from V and 7 bases from J; bases unmatched to any gene: 10. The CDR3 length is 14 residues. The CDR3 spells CASSSSGAAGEQYF. Here the CDR3 DNA reads TGTGCCAGCAGTTCCAGCGGGGCCGCGGGTGAGCAGTACTTC.

Turning to this clonotype: A clone one base away is much larger, so this may be a read error. This chain uses TRBV6-5 with TRBJ1-1; D gene uncertain. CDR3 length: 15 amino acids. Germline assignment: CDR1 MNHEY and CDR2 SVGAGI. DNA of the CDR3: TGTGCCAGCAATTACCCCGGCGGGGTGCCAACTGAAGCTTTCTTT. As protein: CASNYPGGVPTEAFF.

Comment on this clonotype: A read error may be the cause here, since a much bigger clone is one base away. The chain joins TRBV24-1 to TRBJ2-1; a possible D gene is TRBD2 (5 bases). The J call is in doubt because the DNA end fits TRBJ2-7 better. Germline V gene lookup returns CDR1 KGHDR and CDR2 SFDVKD. CDR3 length: 15 residues. In nucleotides, the CDR3 is TGTGCCACCAGGGCGACGGGGAGCTCCTACAATGAGCAGTACTTC. Its translation: CATRATGSSYNEQYF.

V is TRBV5-1 and J is TRBJ2-2; 7 bases are a match to TRBD1. CDR1 and CDR2 from the germline V gene are SGHRS and YFSETQ. This CDR3 has 15 amino acids. J lost 3 bases, V lost 4 bases, and 6 bases had no gene match. The CDR3 loop reads CASSAGTADTGELFF. CDR3 in DNA: TGCGCCAGCAGCGCCGGGACAGCAGACACCGGGGAGCTGTTTTTT.

This clonotype was counted a few times. The gene calls are TRBV14 and TRBJ2-7, with 10 bases lining up with TRBD2. The CDR3 runs 13 residues. V was pared by 6 bases and J by 3 bases, with 2 bases of the junction left unmatched. Germline CDR1 is SGHDN and CDR2 is FVKESK. The DNA of the CDR3 is TGTGCCAGCAGTCGACTAGCGGGCTACGAGCAGTACTTC. Its translation is CASSRLAGYEQYF.